A selection of T cell receptor beta chains follows, all from one sample in a study of shared T cell receptors in the human thymus. Some clones are missing from TCRdb's copy, which holds only in-frame ones; the method was immunoSEQ multiplex PCR. The data hold some 660,000 clones, with 70% to 90% observed a single time. The data also belong to a second study, concerning human thymus T cells.

The specimen sequenced was thymocytes. The receptors were gathered from a boy under two years old with a congenital heart defect. The CDR3 runs from the conserved cysteine through the conserved F or W.

j_gene | v_gene | CDR3aa
TRBJ1-1 | TRBV5-1 | CASSLRQGTNTEAFF
TRBJ1-6 | TRBV6-5 | CASSPRGNSPLHF
TRBJ2-5 | TRBV4-1 | CASSQEGDSGRAREETQYF
TRBJ2-7 | TRBV5-6 | CASSKGLAGGDASYEQYF
TRBJ2-6 | TRBV2 | CATRGQGYVLTF
TRBJ1-6 | TRBV4-3 | CASSQDDSNSPLHF
TRBJ2-6 | TRBV4-3 | CASSQGRDGYSGANVLTF
TRBJ2-1 | TRBV5-1 | CASSKTSVGHEQFF
TRBJ2-3 | TRBV29-1 | CSVTRQGGKFTDTQYF
TRBJ1-4 | TRBV30 | CAWSVPGKKLFF
TRBJ2-1 | TRBV5-6 | CASSLQTSPSYNEQFF